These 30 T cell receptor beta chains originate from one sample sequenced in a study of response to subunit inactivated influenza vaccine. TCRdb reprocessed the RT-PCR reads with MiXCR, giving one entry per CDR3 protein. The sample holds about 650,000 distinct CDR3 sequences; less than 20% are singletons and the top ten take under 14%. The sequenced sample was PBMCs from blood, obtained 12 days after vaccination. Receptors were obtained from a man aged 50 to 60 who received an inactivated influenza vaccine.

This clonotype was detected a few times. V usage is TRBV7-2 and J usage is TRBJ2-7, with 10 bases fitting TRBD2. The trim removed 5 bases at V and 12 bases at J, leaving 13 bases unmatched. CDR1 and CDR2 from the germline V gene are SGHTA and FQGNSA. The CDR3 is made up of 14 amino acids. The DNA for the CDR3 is TGTGCCAGCAGCCCCGACTCCGTACTAGCGGGAATGTACTTC. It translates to CASSPDSVLAGMYF.

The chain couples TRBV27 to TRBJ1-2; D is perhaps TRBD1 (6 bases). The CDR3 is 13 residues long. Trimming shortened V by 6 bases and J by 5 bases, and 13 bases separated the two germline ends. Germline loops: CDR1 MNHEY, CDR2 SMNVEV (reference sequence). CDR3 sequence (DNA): TGTGCCAGCAGGGCAAACCAGGGGTATGGCTACACCTTC. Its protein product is CASRANQGYGYTF.

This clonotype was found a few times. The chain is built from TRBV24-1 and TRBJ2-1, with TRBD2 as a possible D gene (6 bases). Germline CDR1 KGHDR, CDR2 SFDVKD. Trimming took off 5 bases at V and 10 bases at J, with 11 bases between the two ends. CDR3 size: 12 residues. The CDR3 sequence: CATSAGENEQFF. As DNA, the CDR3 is TGTGCCACCAGTGCGGGGGAGAACGAGCAGTTCTTC.

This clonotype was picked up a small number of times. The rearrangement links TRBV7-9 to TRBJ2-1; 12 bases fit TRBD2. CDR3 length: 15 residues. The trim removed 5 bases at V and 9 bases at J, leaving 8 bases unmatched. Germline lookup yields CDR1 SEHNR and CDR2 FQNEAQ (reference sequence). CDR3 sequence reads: CASSPRRLAGVEQFF. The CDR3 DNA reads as TGTGCCAGCAGCCCGAGAAGACTAGCGGGAGTTGAGCAGTTCTTC. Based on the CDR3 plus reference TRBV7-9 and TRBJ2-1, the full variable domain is DTGVSQNPRHKITKRGQNVTFRCDPISEHNRLYWYRQTLGQGPEFLTYFQNEAQLEKSRLLSDRFSAERPKGSFSTLEIQRTEQGDSAMYLCASSPRRLAGVEQFFGPGTRLTVL.

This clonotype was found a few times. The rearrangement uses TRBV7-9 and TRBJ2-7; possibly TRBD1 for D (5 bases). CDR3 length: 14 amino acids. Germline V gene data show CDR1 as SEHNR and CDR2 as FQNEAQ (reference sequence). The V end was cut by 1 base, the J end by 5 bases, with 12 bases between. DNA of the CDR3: TGTGCCAGCAGCTTAGAATCAGGGTTTAACGAGCAGTACTTC. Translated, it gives CASSLESGFNEQYF.

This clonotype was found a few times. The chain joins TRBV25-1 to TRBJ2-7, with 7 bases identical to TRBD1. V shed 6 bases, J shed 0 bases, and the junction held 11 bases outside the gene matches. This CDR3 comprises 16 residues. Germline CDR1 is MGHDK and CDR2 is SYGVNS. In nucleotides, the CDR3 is TGTGCCAGCAGCGCCCGACAGGGCAAGGGCTCCTACGAGCAGTACTTC. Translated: CASSARQGKGSYEQYF.

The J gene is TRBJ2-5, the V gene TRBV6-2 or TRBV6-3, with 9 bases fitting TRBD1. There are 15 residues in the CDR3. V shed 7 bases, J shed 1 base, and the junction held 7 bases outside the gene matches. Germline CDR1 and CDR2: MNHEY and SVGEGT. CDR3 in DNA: TGTGCCAGCACGGGACAGGGAAACCCCCAAGAGACCCAGTACTTC. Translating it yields CASTGQGNPQETQYF.

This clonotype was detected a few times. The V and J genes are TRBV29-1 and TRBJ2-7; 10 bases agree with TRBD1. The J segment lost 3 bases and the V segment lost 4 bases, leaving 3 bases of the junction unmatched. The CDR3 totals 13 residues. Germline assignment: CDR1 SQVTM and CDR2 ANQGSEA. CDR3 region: CSVGQGANYEQYF. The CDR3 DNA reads TGCAGCGTTGGACAGGGGGCGAACTACGAGCAGTACTTC.

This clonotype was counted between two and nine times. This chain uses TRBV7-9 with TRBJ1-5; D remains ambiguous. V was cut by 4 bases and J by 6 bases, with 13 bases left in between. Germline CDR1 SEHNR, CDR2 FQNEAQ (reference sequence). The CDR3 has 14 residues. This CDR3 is CASSSPREGQPQHF. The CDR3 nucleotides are TGTGCCAGCAGCTCCCCACGGGAAGGTCAGCCCCAGCATTTT.

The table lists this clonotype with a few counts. CDR3 DNA: TGTGCCAGCAGCCCGACTAGCGGGGAGCAGTTCTTC. Its protein product is CASSPTSGEQFF. V gene TRBV7-9 combines with J gene TRBJ2-1; 10 bases map to TRBD2. The germline V gene encodes CDR1 SEHNR and CDR2 FQNEAQ (reference sequence). Trimming at V came to 5 bases and at J to 10 bases, leaving 2 bases not matched to a gene. The CDR3 runs to 12 residues. Full variable domain (remainder filled in from reference TRBV7-9 and TRBJ2-1): DTGVSQNPRHKITKRGQNVTFRCDPISEHNRLYWYRQTLGQGPEFLTYFQNEAQLEKSRLLSDRFSAERPKGSFSTLEIQRTEQGDSAMYLCASSPTSGEQFFGPGTRLTVL.

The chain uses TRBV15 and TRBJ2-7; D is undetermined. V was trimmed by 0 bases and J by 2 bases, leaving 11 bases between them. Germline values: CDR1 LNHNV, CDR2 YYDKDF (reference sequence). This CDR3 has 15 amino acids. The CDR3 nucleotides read TGTGCCACCAGCAGAGATAGAGGCAAAACCTACGAGCAGTACTTC. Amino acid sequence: CATSRDRGKTYEQYF.

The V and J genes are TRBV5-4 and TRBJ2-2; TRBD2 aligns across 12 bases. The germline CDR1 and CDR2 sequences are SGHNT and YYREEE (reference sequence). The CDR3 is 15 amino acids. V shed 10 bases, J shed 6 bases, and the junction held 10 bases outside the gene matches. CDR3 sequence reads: CAEQAGTSGPGELFF. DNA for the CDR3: TGTGCCGAGCAAGCCGGGACTAGCGGGCCCGGGGAGCTGTTTTTT.

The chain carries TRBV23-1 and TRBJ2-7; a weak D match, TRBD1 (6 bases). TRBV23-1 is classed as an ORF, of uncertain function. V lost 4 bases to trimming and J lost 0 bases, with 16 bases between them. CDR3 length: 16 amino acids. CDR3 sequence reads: CASSLPGTFSSYEQYF. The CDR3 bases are TGCGCCAGCAGTCTTCCCGGGACATTCAGCTCCTACGAGCAGTACTTC.

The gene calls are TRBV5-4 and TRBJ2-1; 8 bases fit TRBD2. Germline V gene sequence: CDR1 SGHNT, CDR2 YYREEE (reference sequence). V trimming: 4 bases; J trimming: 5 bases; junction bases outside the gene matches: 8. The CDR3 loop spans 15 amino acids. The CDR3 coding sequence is TGTGCCAGCAGCGGAAGACTAGCGCTCAACAATGAGCAGTTCTTC. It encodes CASSGRLALNNEQFF.

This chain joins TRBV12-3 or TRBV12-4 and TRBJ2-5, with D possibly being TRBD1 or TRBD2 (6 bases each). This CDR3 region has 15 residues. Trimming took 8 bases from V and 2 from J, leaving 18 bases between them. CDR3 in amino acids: CASGHLGGQQETQYF. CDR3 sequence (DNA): TGTGCCAGCGGACATCTAGGGGGGCAACAAGAGACCCAGTACTTC.

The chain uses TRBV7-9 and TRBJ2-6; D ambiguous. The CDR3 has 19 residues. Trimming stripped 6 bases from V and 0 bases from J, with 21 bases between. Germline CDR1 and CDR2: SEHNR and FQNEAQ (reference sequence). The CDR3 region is CASSFYEVAPISGANVLTF. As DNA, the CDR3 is TGTGCCAGCAGTTTTTATGAAGTAGCACCTATCTCTGGGGCCAACGTCCTGACTTTC.

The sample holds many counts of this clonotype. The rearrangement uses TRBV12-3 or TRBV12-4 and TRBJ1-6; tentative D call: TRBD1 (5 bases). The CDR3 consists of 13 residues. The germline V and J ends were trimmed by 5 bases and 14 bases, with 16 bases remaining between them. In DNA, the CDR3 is TGTGCCAGCAGTCAAGGGACGGGTCAAACCCTCCACTTT. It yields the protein CASSQGTGQTLHF.

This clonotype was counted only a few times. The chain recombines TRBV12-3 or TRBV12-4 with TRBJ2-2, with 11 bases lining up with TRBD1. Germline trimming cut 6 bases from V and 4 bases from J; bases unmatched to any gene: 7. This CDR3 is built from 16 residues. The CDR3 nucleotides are TGTGCCAGCAGACTCAGCGGGACAGGGGGCACCGGGGAGCTGTTTTTT. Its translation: CASRLSGTGGTGELFF.

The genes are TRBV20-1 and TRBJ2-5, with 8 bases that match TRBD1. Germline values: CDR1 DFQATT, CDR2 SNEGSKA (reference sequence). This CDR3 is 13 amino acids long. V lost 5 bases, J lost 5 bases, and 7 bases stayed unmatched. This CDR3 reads CSALRTGKETQYF. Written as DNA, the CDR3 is TGCAGTGCTCTGCGGACAGGGAAGGAGACCCAGTACTTC.

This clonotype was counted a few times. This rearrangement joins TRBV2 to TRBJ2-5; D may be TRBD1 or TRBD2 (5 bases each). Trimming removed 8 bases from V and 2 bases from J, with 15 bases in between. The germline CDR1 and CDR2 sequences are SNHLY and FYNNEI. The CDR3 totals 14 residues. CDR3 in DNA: TGTGCCAGCTGCGGACGGGACCTACAAGAGACCCAGTACTTC. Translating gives CASCGRDLQETQYF.

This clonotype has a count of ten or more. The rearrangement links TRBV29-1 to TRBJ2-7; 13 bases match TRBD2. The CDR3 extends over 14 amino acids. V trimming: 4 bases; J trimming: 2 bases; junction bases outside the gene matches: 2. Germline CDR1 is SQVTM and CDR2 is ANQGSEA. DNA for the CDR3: TGCAGCGTTGGTGGGACTAGCGGGGCCTACGAGCAGTACTTC. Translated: CSVGGTSGAYEQYF.

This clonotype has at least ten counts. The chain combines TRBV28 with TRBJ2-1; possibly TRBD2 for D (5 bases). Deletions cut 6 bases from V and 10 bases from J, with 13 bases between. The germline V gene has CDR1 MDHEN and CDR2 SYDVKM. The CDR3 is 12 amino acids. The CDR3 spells CASSTVSGEQFF. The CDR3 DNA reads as TGTGCCAGCAGCACCGTCAGCGGCGAGCAGTTCTTC.

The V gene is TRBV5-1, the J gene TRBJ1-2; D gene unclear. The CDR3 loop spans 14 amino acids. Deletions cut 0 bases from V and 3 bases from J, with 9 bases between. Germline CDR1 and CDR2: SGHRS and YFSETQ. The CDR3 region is CASSLESQYYGYTF. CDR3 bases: TGCGCCAGCAGCTTGGAGTCACAGTACTATGGCTACACCTTC.

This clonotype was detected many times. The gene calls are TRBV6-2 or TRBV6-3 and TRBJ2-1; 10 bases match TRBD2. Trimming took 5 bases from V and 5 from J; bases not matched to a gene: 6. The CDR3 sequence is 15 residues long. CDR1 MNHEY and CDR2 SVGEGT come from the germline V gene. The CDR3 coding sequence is TGTGCCAGCAGTCCTAGCGGGAGCGCCGACAATGAGCAGTTCTTC. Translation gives CASSPSGSADNEQFF.

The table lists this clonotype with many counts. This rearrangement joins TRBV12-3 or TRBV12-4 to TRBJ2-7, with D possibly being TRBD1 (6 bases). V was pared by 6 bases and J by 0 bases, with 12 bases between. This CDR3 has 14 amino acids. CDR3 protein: CASSRRDTSYEQYF. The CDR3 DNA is TGTGCCAGCAGCCGACGGGACACCTCCTACGAGCAGTACTTC.

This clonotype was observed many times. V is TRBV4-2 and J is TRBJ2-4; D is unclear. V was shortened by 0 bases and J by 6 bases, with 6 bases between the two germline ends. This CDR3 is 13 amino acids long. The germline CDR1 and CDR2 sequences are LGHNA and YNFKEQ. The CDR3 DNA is TGTGCCAGCAGCCAAGAAGCGACAAACATTCAGTACTTC. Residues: CASSQEATNIQYF.

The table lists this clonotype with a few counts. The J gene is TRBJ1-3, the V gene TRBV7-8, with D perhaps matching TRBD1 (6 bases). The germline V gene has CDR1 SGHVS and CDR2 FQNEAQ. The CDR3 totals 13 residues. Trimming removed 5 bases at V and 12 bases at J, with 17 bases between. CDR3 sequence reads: CASSRGTGYGIYF. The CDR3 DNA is TGTGCCAGCAGCCGAGGCACAGGGTACGGCATATATTTT.

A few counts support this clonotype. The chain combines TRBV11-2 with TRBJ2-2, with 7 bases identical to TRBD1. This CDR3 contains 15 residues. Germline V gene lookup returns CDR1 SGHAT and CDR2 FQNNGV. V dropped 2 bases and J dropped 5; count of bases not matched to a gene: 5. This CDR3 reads CASSLQGQQTGELFF. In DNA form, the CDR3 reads TGTGCCAGCAGCTTACAGGGACAGCAGACCGGGGAGCTGTTTTTT.

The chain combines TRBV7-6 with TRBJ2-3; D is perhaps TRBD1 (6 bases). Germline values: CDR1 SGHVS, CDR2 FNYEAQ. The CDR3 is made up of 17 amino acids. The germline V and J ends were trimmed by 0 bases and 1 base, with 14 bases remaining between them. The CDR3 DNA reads TGTGCCAGCAGCTTAGCGGTGGGGGCGTGGGGCACAGATACGCAGTATTTT. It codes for CASSLAVGAWGTDTQYF.

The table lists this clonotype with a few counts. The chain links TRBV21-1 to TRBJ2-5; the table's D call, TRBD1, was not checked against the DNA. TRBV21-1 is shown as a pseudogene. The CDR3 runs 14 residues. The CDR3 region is CASSKTQGRETQYF. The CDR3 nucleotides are TGTGCCAGCAGCAAGACACAGGGGAGAGAGACCCAGTACTTC.